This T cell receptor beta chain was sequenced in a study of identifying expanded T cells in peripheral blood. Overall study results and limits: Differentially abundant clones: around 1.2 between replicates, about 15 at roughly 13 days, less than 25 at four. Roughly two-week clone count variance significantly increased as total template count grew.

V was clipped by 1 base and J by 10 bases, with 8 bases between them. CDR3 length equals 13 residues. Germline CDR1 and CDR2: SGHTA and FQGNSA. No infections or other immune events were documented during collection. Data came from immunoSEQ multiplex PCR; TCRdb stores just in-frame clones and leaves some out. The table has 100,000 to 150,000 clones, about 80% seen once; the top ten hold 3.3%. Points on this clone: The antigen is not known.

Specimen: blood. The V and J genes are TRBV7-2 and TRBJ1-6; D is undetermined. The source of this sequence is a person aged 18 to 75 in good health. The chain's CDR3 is CASSLDLGSPLHF. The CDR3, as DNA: TGTGCCAGCAGCTTAGACTTAGGGTCACCCCTCCACTTT.